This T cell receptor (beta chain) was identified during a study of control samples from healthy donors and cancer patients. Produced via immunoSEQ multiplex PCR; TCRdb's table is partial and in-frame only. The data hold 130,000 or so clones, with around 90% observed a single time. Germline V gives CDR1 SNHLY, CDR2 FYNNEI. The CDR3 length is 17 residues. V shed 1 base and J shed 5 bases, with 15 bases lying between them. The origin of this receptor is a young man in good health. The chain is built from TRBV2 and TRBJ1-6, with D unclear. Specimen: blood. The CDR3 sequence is CASSEGPLLRDNSPLHF. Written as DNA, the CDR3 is TGTGCCAGCAGTGAAGGCCCGCTACTTCGGGATAATTCACCCCTCCACTTT.